This TCR beta chain came from a study of read filtering for tumor transcriptome and immune sequencing (dated by TCRdb to the early 2020s). As for the study more broadly: The cohort had 17 male and approximately 14 female patients with a mean age of about 71 years, ranging from 47 to 80. Per sample, about 4.05 to 11 million TCR-region mapped reads were obtained with IR-seq, compared with only roughly 85 to 1273 with RNA-seq. Using the same bone marrow samples, the study ran both targeted immune repertoire sequencing and bulk whole-transcriptome sequencing and then compared the TCR repertoires from each method. After DNase treatment, whole-transcriptome libraries were prepared using the TruSeq RNA Access Library Prep Kit. By revised international staging, eight or nine patients were R-ISS I, over 15 were R-ISS II and over five were R-ISS III. One main goal was a read-filtering strategy for immune repertoire data, in particular deciding whether clonotypes backed by only one read should be removed. What the study reported, not specific to this receptor: In IR-seq, approximately 82% of clonotypes but 3% to 4% of total reads were represented by single-read clonotypes, whereas in RNA-seq, around three quarters of clonotypes and approximately 40% of reads were represented by single-read clonotypes. The correlation between IR-seq and RNA-seq shared clonotype proportions was increased by removal of single-read clonotypes. Compared with RNA-seq, IR-seq captured clonotypes at much higher depth and more reliably, and a smaller IR-seq throughput was enough to identify most shared clonotypes. The sorted CD138-negative fraction was not purified T cells but a mixed bone marrow immune population.

Many counts were recorded for this clonotype. Which antigen it targets is not known. No much larger clone is present one base from it, and per-base qualities are unavailable. The Immunoverse kit was used to build TCR libraries from about 400 ng RNA, with molecular barcoded adaptors covering alpha/delta and beta/gamma chains. TCR library preparation was performed with the same RNA that was used for transcriptome sequencing. Sequencing of TCR libraries was carried out on an Illumina HiSeq 4000 with 2 x 150 cycles. As for the original processing: TCR reads were aligned to human V, D, J and C references and assembled into CDR3 clonotypes with MiXCR, including quality filtering and error correction. The tcR package in R was used for analysis of clonotype counts and gene usage diversity. Raw mapping reads were checked after the RNA-seq reads had been mapped by STAR aligner version 2.5.3a onto the human GRCh37 genome. IR-seq fastq files were randomly downsampled with Seqtk 1.3 to test the effect of sequencing depth on detected clonotypes. TCRdb's own reprocessing of the public reads used fastp at Q25 and MiXCR and kept productive beta chains. Rows with a matching CDR3 protein are joined into one entry that keeps the most common DNA and genes. In this record, the V and J calls reflect TCRdb's handling and not the investigators' own analysis. This sample holds 35,000 to 50,000 distinct CDR3 sequences; roughly 20% were observed only once. The biggest ten clones account for roughly 37% of the sample.

Each patient had bone marrow sampled at the time of active disease. Ficoll-Hypaque density gradient centrifugation was used to isolate the bone marrow mononuclear cells. To remove myeloma plasma cells, the cells were labeled with CD138 magnetic microbeads on a MACS separator, and CD138-negative cells were then collected by negative selection. Purity of the isolated cells was checked by flow cytometry on an Attune NxT using CD138 antibodies. TRIzol reagent was used to extract total RNA, which was then quantified with a NanoDrop spectrophotometer. Paired RNA-seq and IR-seq were performed on each patient's CD138-negative bone marrow sample. The CDR3 contains 17 residues, cysteine and phenylalanine counted. The kept DNA is CDR3 alone, 51 bases in frame from the first base. CDR1 is given as MDHEN and CDR2 as SYDVKM, both from the germline V gene. V loses 5 bases at its end and J loses 5 bases; junction bases beyond the gene matches: 11.

This clonotype originated in a donor at least 40 years old with multiple myeloma. What was sequenced was a population of CD138-negative cells sorted from bone marrow. The cell subset or site label of this sample denotes: bone marrow mononuclear cells depleted of CD138+ plasma/myeloma cells by negative magnetic selection. The V and J genes are TRBV28 and TRBJ2-7; the central 14 bases match TRBD2. CDR3 reads: CASSATGTSGSIHEQYF. The sequenced DNA: TGTGCCAGCAGTGCAACCGGGACTAGCGGGAGTATCCACGAGCAGTACTTC. The variable domain in full, with residues beyond the CDR3 obtained from the reference TRBV28 and TRBJ2-7 genes, is DVKVTQSSRYLVKRTGEKVFLECVQDMDHENMFWYRQDPGLGLRLIYFSYDVKMKEKGDIPEGYSVSREKKERFSLILESASTNQTSMYLCASSATGTSGSIHEQYFGPGTRLTVT.